The 30 T cell receptor beta chains below were found in one sample sequenced in a study of response to subunit inactivated influenza vaccine. TCRdb re-derived calls from the RT-PCR reads in MiXCR, one entry per CDR3 protein. The repertoire has hundreds of thousands of distinct CDR3 sequences, approximately 12% of them found once; the top ten carry about an eighth. Specimen: PBMCs from blood, collected 40 to 50 days after vaccination. The receptors here all came from a man aged 50-59 years who received an inactivated influenza vaccine.

This clonotype has only a few counts. The genes are TRBV11-2 and TRBJ2-1, with TRBD2 matching 8 bases. Per germline, CDR1 SGHAT and CDR2 FQNNGV. There are 16 residues in the CDR3. J lost 6 bases, V lost 0 bases, and 7 bases had no gene match. This chain's CDR3 is CASSLEPGLGPNEQFF. The CDR3 coding sequence is TGTGCCAGCAGCTTAGAACCGGGACTAGGACCCAATGAGCAGTTCTTC.

V gene TRBV6-5 combines with J gene TRBJ1-2, with TRBD1 as a possible D gene (5 bases). Per the germline V gene, CDR1 is MNHEY and CDR2 is SVGAGI. V lost 3 bases, J lost 2 bases, and 10 bases lay in between. The CDR3 has 14 residues. CDR3 sequence: CASSYDRQNYGYTF. CDR3 bases: TGTGCCAGCAGTTATGACAGACAAAACTATGGCTACACCTTC.

The table lists this clonotype with a few counts. The chain couples TRBV12-3 or TRBV12-4 to TRBJ2-2; either TRBD1 or TRBD2 may fit D (5 bases each). This CDR3 comprises 16 residues. Trimming pared 2 bases from V and 2 bases from J, leaving 12 bases between. CDR3 amino acids: CASSLYAGTNTGELFF. The CDR3 coding sequence is TGTGCCAGCAGTTTATATGCAGGGACCAACACCGGGGAGCTGTTTTTT.

This clonotype has just a few counts. CDR3 sequence reads: CASSLGTEEKLFF. The CDR3 DNA reads TGTGCCAGCAGCTTGGGGACAGAGGAAAAACTGTTTTTT. The chain uses TRBV5-5 and TRBJ1-4; maybe TRBD1 (6 bases). Trimming shortened V by 0 bases and J by 8 bases, and 8 bases separated the two germline ends. CDR3 length: 13 residues. The germline V gene encodes CDR1 SGHKS and CDR2 YYEKEE (reference sequence).

This clonotype was seen repeatedly, ten times or more. The chain combines TRBV11-2 with TRBJ2-5; D gene unclear. Germline V CDR1 and CDR2: SGHAT, FQNNGV. V was cut by 0 bases and J by 5 bases, with 7 bases left in between. This CDR3 has 13 amino acids. CDR3 DNA sequence: TGTGCCAGCAGCTTAGAAGTTGTGGAGACCCAGTACTTC. Its translation: CASSLEVVETQYF.

This clonotype was counted many times. CDR3 DNA sequence: TGTGCCAGCAACTTCAGGTCGCCCTCCTACAATGAGCAGTTCTTC. This codes for CASNFRSPSYNEQFF. This rearrangement joins TRBV28 to TRBJ2-1; D is unclear. The germline V gene encodes CDR1 MDHEN and CDR2 SYDVKM. The V gene lost 7 bases and the J gene lost 0 bases, with 13 bases spanning the gap. The CDR3 spans 15 residues.

This clonotype was picked up many times. This chain connects TRBV5-1 to TRBJ2-4, with D possibly TRBD1 on 6 matching bases. V was pared by 4 bases and J by 9 bases, with 17 bases between. Germline V lookup: CDR1 SGHRS, CDR2 YFSETQ. This CDR3 is 14 amino acids long. CDR3 nucleotide sequence: TGCGCCAGCAGCGAGGGACAAAGATCCGGCATTCAGTACTTC. Its protein is CASSEGQRSGIQYF.

This clonotype has ten or more counts. The CDR3 loop reads CASREAGGIDTQYF. Here the CDR3 DNA reads TGTGCCAGCCGAGAAGCGGGGGGGATAGATACGCAGTATTTT. The chain has TRBV6-1 and TRBJ2-3; TRBD2 agrees at 10 bases. The CDR3 has 14 amino acids. Germline V lookup: CDR1 MNHNS, CDR2 SASEGT. The J segment lost 5 bases and the V segment lost 8 bases, leaving 7 bases of the junction unmatched.

This clonotype was seen only a few times. The chain recombines TRBV20-1 with TRBJ2-7; unclear D gene. Trimming left V 4 bases short and J 6 bases short, with 10 bases between. This CDR3 comprises 11 residues. CDR1 is DFQATT, CDR2 SNEGSKA, per germline (reference sequence). The CDR3 nucleotides are TGCAGTGCTAAGCGCGGATCCGAGCAGTACTTC. It is translated as CSAKRGSEQYF.

The table lists this clonotype with a few counts. The chain uses TRBV6-1 and TRBJ1-2; D is possibly TRBD1 (5 bases). The germline V gene has CDR1 MNHNS and CDR2 SASEGT. The V gene lost 2 bases and the J gene lost 5 bases, with 15 bases spanning the gap. The CDR3 extends over 15 amino acids. The CDR3 reads CASSEQPTETYGYTF. CDR3 sequence (DNA): TGTGCCAGCAGTGAACAGCCGACAGAAACTTATGGCTACACCTTC.

The chain carries TRBV5-1 and TRBJ2-5, with D unresolved. The length of the CDR3 is 12 residues. CDR1 is SGHRS, CDR2 YFSETQ, per germline. Trimming removed 4 bases at V and 3 bases at J, with 7 bases between. CDR3 region: CASSDNKETQYF. The DNA of the CDR3 is TGCGCCAGCAGCGATAATAAAGAGACCCAGTACTTC.

This chain uses TRBV20-1 with TRBJ2-5; tentatively, D is TRBD1 or TRBD2 (5 bases each). CDR1 and CDR2 from the germline V gene are DFQATT and SNEGSKA (reference sequence). This CDR3 contains 13 residues. The CDR3 DNA follows: TGCAGCGGTGGGACCCAGGGTGTGGAGACCCAGTACTTC. It codes for CSGGTQGVETQYF.

This sequence joins TRBV29-1 and TRBJ2-5; D is uncertain. V was cut by 1 base and J by 6 bases, with 15 bases left in between. Per germline, CDR1 SQVTM and CDR2 ANQGSEA. The CDR3 totals 14 residues. CDR3 DNA sequence: TGCAGCGTTGAAGGCCGCGTTTCGGCGAAGACCCAGTACTTC. It codes for CSVEGRVSAKTQYF.

This sequence joins TRBV4-1 and TRBJ2-3; D tentatively reads TRBD1 or TRBD2 (5 bases each). Looked up from germline, CDR1 is MGHRA and CDR2 is YSYEKL. The CDR3 is made up of 14 amino acids. The V and J ends lost 3 bases and 5 bases respectively, with 12 bases between them. CDR3 in DNA: TGCGCCAGCAGCCAGATGGATGGGGGAGATACGCAGTATTTT. As protein: CASSQMDGGDTQYF.

A few counts support this clonotype. The V and J genes are TRBV7-2 and TRBJ1-2; D unresolved. With 3 bases removed from V and 0 bases from J, the gap between germline ends came to 5 bases. The V gene's germline CDR1 is SGHTA and CDR2 FQGNSA. This CDR3 has 13 residues. CDR3 loop: CASSFPPNYGYTF. CDR3 sequence (DNA): TGTGCCAGCAGCTTTCCCCCTAACTATGGCTACACCTTC.

This chain links TRBV20-1 with TRBJ1-2, with TRBD1 identical over 8 bases. Germline V CDR1 and CDR2: DFQATT, SNEGSKA (reference sequence). After removal of 6 bases from V and 4 bases from J, the junction contained 7 bases not matched to a gene. This CDR3 comprises 13 residues. As DNA, the CDR3 is TGCAGTGCGGATGGCGGGACAGGCTATGGCTACACCTTC. Protein sequence: CSADGGTGYGYTF.

This clonotype showed up many times. An end of the junction does not agree with germline; a read error may underlie this. V is TRBV7-7 and J is TRBJ2-2; D not resolved. The CDR3 length is 14 residues. Looked up from germline, CDR1 is SSHAT and CDR2 is FNYEAQ (reference sequence). As DNA, the CDR3 is TGTGCTAGCAGCCCCTCCCGGAGCACCGGGGAGCTGTTTTTT. This encodes CASSPSRSTGELFF.

This clonotype was counted only a few times. This rearrangement joins TRBV9 to TRBJ1-2, with D possibly matching TRBD1 (6 bases). Trimming shortened V by 0 bases and J by 4 bases, and 16 bases separated the two germline ends. The germline V gene has CDR1 SGDLS and CDR2 YYNGEE. CDR3 size: 16 residues. The CDR3 protein is CASSVAEQGNPYGYTF. CDR3 coding DNA: TGTGCCAGCAGCGTAGCGGAACAGGGAAATCCCTATGGCTACACCTTC.

There are a few counts of this clonotype. This chain links TRBV27 with TRBJ2-5; perhaps TRBD1 as D (6 bases). CDR1 and CDR2 (germline): MNHEY, SMNVEV (reference sequence). V lost 0 bases, J lost 0 bases, and 26 bases lay in between. The CDR3 sequence is 21 residues long. CDR3 residues: CASSLSALGGSGAKYQETQYF. CDR3 in DNA: TGTGCCAGCAGTTTATCGGCGCTCGGTGGGTCAGGGGCCAAGTACCAAGAGACCCAGTACTTC.

The chain links TRBV5-6 to TRBJ2-7; TRBD2 agrees at 7 bases. The CDR3 covers 14 residues. V was clipped by 3 bases and J by 5 bases; unmatched bases: 8. Germline assignment: CDR1 SGHDT and CDR2 YYEEEE. This chain's CDR3 is CASSYPAGSHEQYF. In DNA form, the CDR3 reads TGTGCCAGCAGCTACCCAGCGGGAAGCCACGAGCAGTACTTC.

At least ten counts were recorded for this clonotype. V is TRBV20-1 and J is TRBJ2-7, with 7 bases that match TRBD2. V dropped 3 bases and J dropped 3; count of bases not matched to a gene: 11. Germline V gene sequence: CDR1 DFQATT, CDR2 SNEGSKA (reference sequence). CDR3 length: 15 residues. The DNA of the CDR3 is TGCAGTGCTAGTTCGACTAGCCGAATAGTCTACGAGCAGTACTTC. Translated, it gives CSASSTSRIVYEQYF.

This clonotype was detected only a few times. The V and J genes are TRBV27 and TRBJ2-7, with 11 bases fitting TRBD2. V was pared by 4 bases and J by 2 bases, with 10 bases of the junction left unmatched. Germline V gene lookup returns CDR1 MNHEY and CDR2 SMNVEV (reference sequence). CDR3 length: 17 amino acids. The CDR3 sequence: CASSSRLLAGVPYEQYF. In DNA, the CDR3 is TGTGCCAGCAGTTCCCGACTACTAGCGGGAGTACCCTACGAGCAGTACTTC.

This clonotype was detected only a few times. The chain is built from TRBV3-1 and TRBJ1-1, with TRBD1 identical over 9 bases. The CDR3 is made up of 13 amino acids. Germline-derived CDR1 and CDR2 are LGHDT and YNNKEL (reference sequence). V lost 4 bases and J lost 7; bases outside the gene matches: 4. CDR3 sequence: CASSRRDRDEAFF. The CDR3 DNA follows: TGTGCCAGCAGCCGCCGGGACAGGGATGAAGCTTTCTTT.

In its sample, this clonotype was seen many times. V gene TRBV29-1 combines with J gene TRBJ1-5; 9 bases match TRBD1. The CDR3 has 13 residues. The V segment lost 4 bases and the J segment 6 bases; nucleotides outside the gene matches: 4. CDR1 and CDR2 from the germline V gene are SQVTM and ANQGSEA. The CDR3 loop reads CSVGQGGTQPQHF. Written as DNA, the CDR3 is TGCAGCGTTGGACAGGGGGGCACTCAGCCCCAGCATTTT.

This clonotype turned up a few times. The chain uses TRBV28 and TRBJ2-5; D is perhaps TRBD1 (5 bases). Trimming stripped 7 bases from V and 5 bases from J, with 20 bases between. Germline V gene data show CDR1 as MDHEN and CDR2 as SYDVKM. This CDR3 spans 15 amino acids. CDR3 in DNA: TGTGCCAGCACTAATCTCGGGTTTTACAGGGAGACCCAGTACTTC. Its protein product is CASTNLGFYRETQYF.

J is TRBJ2-5 and V is TRBV28, with 7 nucleotides matching TRBD1. Germline lookup yields CDR1 MDHEN and CDR2 SYDVKM. V lost 7 bases and J lost 7; bases outside the gene matches: 15. This CDR3 has 15 residues. CDR3 DNA: TGTGCCAGCATCCAGGGGGATCTTAGGCCCAGGACCCAGTACTTC. Its translation is CASIQGDLRPRTQYF.

This clonotype was picked up a small number of times. This chain connects TRBV28 to TRBJ2-3, with TRBD2 matching over 8 bases. Germline V gene data show CDR1 as MDHEN and CDR2 as SYDVKM. The V segment lost 0 bases and the J segment 3 bases; nucleotides outside the gene matches: 5. CDR3 size: 16 residues. Written as DNA, the CDR3 is TGTGCCAGCAGTTTATGGGGCGGGGGGAATACAGATACGCAGTATTTT. Translation: CASSLWGGGNTDTQYF.

The J gene is TRBJ2-7, the V gene TRBV12-3 or TRBV12-4; TRBD2 might be the D (5 bases). The CDR3 runs to 13 residues. Trimming took off 6 bases at V and 4 bases at J, with 13 bases between the two ends. The CDR3 bases are TGTGCCAGCAGATCGTTAGGCGGGTACGAGCAGTACTTC. Protein product: CASRSLGGYEQYF.

The V gene is TRBV20-1, the J gene TRBJ2-1, with a possible D match to TRBD1 (5 bases). CDR1 and CDR2 from the germline V gene are DFQATT and SNEGSKA (reference sequence). With 2 bases removed from V and 5 bases from J, the gap between germline ends came to 13 bases. This CDR3 has 14 residues. The CDR3 DNA sequence: TGCAGTGCTAGAACGGCAGGGATCAACAATGAGCAGTTCTTC. Its protein is CSARTAGINNEQFF.

The rearrangement uses TRBV11-2 and TRBJ2-4; 9 nucleotides agree with TRBD1. This CDR3 contains 17 residues. The ends lost 4 bases at V and 7 bases at J; junction bases unmatched: 14. CDR1 and CDR2 (germline): SGHAT, FQNNGV. The CDR3 sequence is CASSSLPGQGVFNIQYF. DNA for the CDR3: TGTGCCAGCAGCTCACTCCCGGGACAGGGAGTCTTTAACATTCAGTACTTC.